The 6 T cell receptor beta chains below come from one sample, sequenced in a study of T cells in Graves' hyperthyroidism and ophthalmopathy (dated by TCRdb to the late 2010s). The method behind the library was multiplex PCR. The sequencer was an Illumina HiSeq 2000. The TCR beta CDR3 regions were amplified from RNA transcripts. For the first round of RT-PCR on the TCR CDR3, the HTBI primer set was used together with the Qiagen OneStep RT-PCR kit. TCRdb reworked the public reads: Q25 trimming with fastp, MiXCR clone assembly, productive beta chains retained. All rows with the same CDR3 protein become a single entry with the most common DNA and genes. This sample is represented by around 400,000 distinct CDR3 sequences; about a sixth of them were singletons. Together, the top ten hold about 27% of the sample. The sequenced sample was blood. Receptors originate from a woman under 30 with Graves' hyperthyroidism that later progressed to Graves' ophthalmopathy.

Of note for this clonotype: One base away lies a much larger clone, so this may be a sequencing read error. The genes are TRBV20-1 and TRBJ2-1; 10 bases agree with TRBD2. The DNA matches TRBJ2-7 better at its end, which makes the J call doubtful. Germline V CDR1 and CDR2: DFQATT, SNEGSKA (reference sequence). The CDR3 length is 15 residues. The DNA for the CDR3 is TGCAGTGCACAAGCCCCTAGCGGGGGATACAATGAGCAGTACTTC. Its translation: CSAQAPSGGYNEQYF.

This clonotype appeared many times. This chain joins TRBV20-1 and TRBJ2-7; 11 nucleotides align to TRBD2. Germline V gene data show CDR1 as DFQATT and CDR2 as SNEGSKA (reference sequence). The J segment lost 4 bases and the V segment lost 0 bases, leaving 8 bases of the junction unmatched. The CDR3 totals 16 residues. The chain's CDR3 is CSARDLTSGTGYEQYF. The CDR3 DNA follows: TGCAGTGCTAGAGATCTGACTAGCGGGACGGGTTACGAGCAGTACTTC.

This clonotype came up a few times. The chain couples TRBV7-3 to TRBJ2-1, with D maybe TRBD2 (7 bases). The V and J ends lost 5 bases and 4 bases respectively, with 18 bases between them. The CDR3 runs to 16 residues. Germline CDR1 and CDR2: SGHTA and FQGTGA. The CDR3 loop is CASSPTGGLAYNEQFF. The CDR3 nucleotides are TGTGCCAGCAGCCCCACGGGGGGCTTGGCTTACAATGAGCAGTTCTTC.

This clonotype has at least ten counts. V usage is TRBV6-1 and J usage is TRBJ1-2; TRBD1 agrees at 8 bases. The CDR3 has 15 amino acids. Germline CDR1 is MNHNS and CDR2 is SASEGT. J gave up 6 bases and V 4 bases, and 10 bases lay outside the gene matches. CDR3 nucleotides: TGTGCCAGCAGTGGAAAACTTGGGACAGGTGATGGCTACACCTTC. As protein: CASSGKLGTGDGYTF.

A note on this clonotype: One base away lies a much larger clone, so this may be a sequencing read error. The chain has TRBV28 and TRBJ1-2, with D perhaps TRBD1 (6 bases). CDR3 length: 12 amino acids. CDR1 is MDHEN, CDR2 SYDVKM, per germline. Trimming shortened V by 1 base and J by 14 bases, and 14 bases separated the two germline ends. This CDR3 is CASSLYSGEWTF. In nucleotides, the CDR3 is TGTGCCAGCAGTTTATACTCAGGGGAGTGGACCTTC.

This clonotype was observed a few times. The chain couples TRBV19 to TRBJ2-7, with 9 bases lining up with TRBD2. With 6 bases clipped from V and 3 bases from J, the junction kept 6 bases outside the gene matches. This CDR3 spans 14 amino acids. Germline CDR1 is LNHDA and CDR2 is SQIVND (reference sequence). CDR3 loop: CASRPGLADYEQYF. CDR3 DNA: TGTGCCAGTAGGCCGGGACTAGCAGACTACGAGCAGTACTTC.